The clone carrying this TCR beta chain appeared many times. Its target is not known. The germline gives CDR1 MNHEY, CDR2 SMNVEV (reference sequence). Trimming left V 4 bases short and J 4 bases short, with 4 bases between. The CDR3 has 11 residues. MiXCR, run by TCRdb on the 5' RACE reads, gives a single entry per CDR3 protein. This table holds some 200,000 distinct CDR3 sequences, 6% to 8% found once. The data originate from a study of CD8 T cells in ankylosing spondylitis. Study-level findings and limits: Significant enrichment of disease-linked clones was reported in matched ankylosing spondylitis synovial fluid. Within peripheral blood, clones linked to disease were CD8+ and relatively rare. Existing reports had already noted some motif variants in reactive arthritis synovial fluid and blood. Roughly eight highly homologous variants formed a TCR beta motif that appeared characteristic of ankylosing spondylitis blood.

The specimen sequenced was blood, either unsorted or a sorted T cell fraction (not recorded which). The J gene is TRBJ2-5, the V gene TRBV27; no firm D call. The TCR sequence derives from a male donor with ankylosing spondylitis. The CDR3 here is CASSSSETQYF. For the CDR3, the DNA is TGTGCCAGCAGTTCATCAGAGACCCAGTACTTC.